The text below deals with one T cell receptor beta chain. Its antigen remains unidentified. Germline V gives CDR1 SEHNR, CDR2 FQNEAQ (reference sequence). The V segment lost 4 bases and the J segment 3 bases; nucleotides outside the gene matches: 3. This CDR3 has 14 amino acids. The entry originates in a study of cytomegalovirus exposure and HLA in healthy donors. The study's findings and limits: There were a few CMV-associated chains whose specificity for CMV antigens was confirmed in vitro.

Sequencing was performed with immunoSEQ multiplex PCR; in TCRdb, only in-frame clones are kept and a portion is missing. The sample carries about 240,000 clones, 87% recorded once. This sequence originates from a man between 18 and 29 years old in good health and CMV-seronegative. Sequenced: PBMCs. The chain uses TRBV7-9 and TRBJ2-7; 10 bases match TRBD2. This CDR3 is CASSSPSGGYEQYF. The CDR3 DNA follows: TGTGCCAGCAGCTCACCTAGCGGGGGCTACGAGCAGTACTTC.